The present T cell receptor (beta chain) was sequenced within a study of blood T cell repertoires in COVID-19 (dated by TCRdb to 2020 to 2022). In terms of the full investigation: Samples from collaborators originated in the United States, Italy and Spain and spanned both the acute and convalescent phases of COVID-19. The prospective study material was composed of cDNA or gDNA derived from T cells, B-cell-depleted T cells, or PBMCs. The dataset comprised deeply sampled blood TCRbeta repertoires from subjects exposed to, actively infected with, or recovered from COVID-19. A freely available public database, intended as a resource for researchers studying the immune response to SARS-CoV-2, is where the repertoires were released. The samples were drawn from two sources: the first 160 participants of the ongoing ImmuneRACE study, and approximately 1,300 subjects contributed by 6 global collaborators. The sample metadata nearly always contained a de-identified subject ID, COVID-19 status, age in years and sex. HLA class I and class II types, where available, came from metadata supplied by the sample provider rather than from assay-based typing. Broader findings and caveats from the paper: The quantity of clinical and demographic metadata differed by source and by participant and was supplied without curation.

V loses 4 bases at its end and J loses 3 bases; junction bases beyond the gene matches: 7. Counted from cysteine to phenylalanine, this CDR3 has 16 amino acids. Left in the record is the CDR3 DNA by itself, 48 bases read in frame from the first base. CDR1 MGHRA and CDR2 YSYEKL were looked up in the germline V gene. TCRbeta CDR3 regions were amplified from genomic DNA by means of the immunoSEQ Assay, a bias-controlled multiplex PCR. The paper's processing steps were these. Within the assay, amplification of reference gene primers was used to estimate how many nucleated cells each sample contained. Sequence reads were collapsed and filtered to measure the absolute abundance of every unique TCRbeta CDR3 rearrangement. For each sample, productive Simpson clonality was calculated as the square root of Simpson's diversity index across productive rearrangements. TCRdb retrieved this table from immuneACCESS and kept in-frame rearrangements only. Not all clones are present; in checked studies, unresolved V genes account for under half, and no reason is known for the remainder. V, J and clone size are those of that table, while D and trimming were read from the DNA. The sample has more than 150,000 clones on record, 80% of them singletons. The ten largest make up around 14% of the sample.

As concerns this clone: Its antigen is not yet known. No base qualities exist here, and no much larger clone lies one base off it.

In the prospective study, participants were about 18 to 100 years old, resided in 25 or so geographic areas of the United States, and were enrolled through a virtual design. In the prospective study, participants were assigned to cohorts based on the clinical history participants reported in a screening survey and a study questionnaire. A participant counted as exposed if, within 2 weeks of entering the study, that participant had been in contact with someone who had a PCR-confirmed or clinician-diagnosed COVID-19 case. Each participant in the prospective study had whole blood, serum and a nasopharyngeal or oropharyngeal swab collected by mobile phlebotomists. Additional blood draws and questionnaires over an approximately two-month period could optionally be provided by prospective study participants. Before DNA extraction, blood samples from the prospective study were shipped at room temperature or frozen.

The sequence derives from a man in his sixties who had been exposed to COVID-19. Recombination connected TRBV4-1 to TRBJ2-7; 12 middle bases align to TRBD2. The specimen sequenced was PBMCs or T cells enriched from blood (not recorded which). The DNA is as follows: TGCGCCAGCAGCCCGCATATGACTAGCGGGAGCTACGAGCAGTACTTC. Its translation reads: CASSPHMTSGSYEQYF.